The count of the clone carrying this T cell receptor beta chain is one. This entry is derived from a study of blood T cell repertoires in COVID-19. The overall study: Samples of COVID-19 (acute and convalescent) were obtained from the United States, Italy and Spain. T cells, B-cell-depleted T cells, or PBMCs provided the cDNA or gDNA that served as material.

Germline values: CDR1 SGHNT, CDR2 YENEEA. With 5 bases removed from V and 0 bases from J, the gap between germline ends came to 17 bases. There are 17 residues in the CDR3. Authors' processing steps: Counts of nucleated cells, estimated from reference gene primer amplification, were obtained. Measured with immunoSEQ multiplex PCR; TCRdb has only the in-frame clones, and not every one. Clone size and the V and J calls come from that table; the DNA yielded D and trimming. The sample has 70,000 to 100,000 clones, about 88% seen once. Sequenced sample: peripheral blood. The TCR comes from a woman older than 75 with acute or convalescent COVID-19. The rearrangement joins TRBV11-3 to TRBJ2-1, with D possibly being TRBD2 (6 bases). CDR3 residues: CASSPYGGPSSYNEQFF. CDR3 bases: TGTGCCAGCAGCCCCTACGGAGGGCCCAGCTCCTACAATGAGCAGTTCTTC. Full variable domain (rest looked up from reference TRBV11-3 and TRBJ2-1): EAGVVQSPRYKIIEKKQPVAFWCNPISGHNTLYWYLQNLGQGPELLIRYENEEAVDDSQLPKDRFSAERLKGVDSTLKIQPAELGDSAVYLCASSPYGGPSSYNEQFFGPGTRLTVL.